What follows describes a single TCR beta chain. Its antigen remains unknown. The data were obtained in a study of shared clonotypes between healthy human individuals. Across the whole study: Researchers drew samples from two women and a few men aged 18 to 49. General study findings and limits: Some naive CD4 clonotypes, 4.5% to 5.5%, turned up in common across four donors.

Trimming left V 0 bases short and J 8 bases short, with 9 bases between. CDR3 length: 13 amino acids. Germline CDR1 is SGHVS and CDR2 is FQNEAQ. Profiling relied on immunoSEQ multiplex PCR, and the TCRdb table lists in-frame clones only, not all of them. The sample holds a few million clones, over 85% seen once. Adult Caucasians living in Nashville, Tennessee made up all of the donors. Into CD45RA+ naive and CD45RA-negative memory subsets, the CD4+ cells were split. This sequence originates from a man aged 18-30 years in good health. Some clones in this sample may be carry-over from other donors' samples. What was sequenced was naive CD4+ T cells from PBMCs. Subset denoted: CD45RA+ positively selected. The chain has TRBV7-8 and TRBJ2-3; possibly TRBD1 for D (5 bases). CDR3 in amino acids: CASSLALGRTQYF. The CDR3 DNA reads TGTGCCAGCAGCTTAGCGCTGGGGCGTACGCAGTATTTT.